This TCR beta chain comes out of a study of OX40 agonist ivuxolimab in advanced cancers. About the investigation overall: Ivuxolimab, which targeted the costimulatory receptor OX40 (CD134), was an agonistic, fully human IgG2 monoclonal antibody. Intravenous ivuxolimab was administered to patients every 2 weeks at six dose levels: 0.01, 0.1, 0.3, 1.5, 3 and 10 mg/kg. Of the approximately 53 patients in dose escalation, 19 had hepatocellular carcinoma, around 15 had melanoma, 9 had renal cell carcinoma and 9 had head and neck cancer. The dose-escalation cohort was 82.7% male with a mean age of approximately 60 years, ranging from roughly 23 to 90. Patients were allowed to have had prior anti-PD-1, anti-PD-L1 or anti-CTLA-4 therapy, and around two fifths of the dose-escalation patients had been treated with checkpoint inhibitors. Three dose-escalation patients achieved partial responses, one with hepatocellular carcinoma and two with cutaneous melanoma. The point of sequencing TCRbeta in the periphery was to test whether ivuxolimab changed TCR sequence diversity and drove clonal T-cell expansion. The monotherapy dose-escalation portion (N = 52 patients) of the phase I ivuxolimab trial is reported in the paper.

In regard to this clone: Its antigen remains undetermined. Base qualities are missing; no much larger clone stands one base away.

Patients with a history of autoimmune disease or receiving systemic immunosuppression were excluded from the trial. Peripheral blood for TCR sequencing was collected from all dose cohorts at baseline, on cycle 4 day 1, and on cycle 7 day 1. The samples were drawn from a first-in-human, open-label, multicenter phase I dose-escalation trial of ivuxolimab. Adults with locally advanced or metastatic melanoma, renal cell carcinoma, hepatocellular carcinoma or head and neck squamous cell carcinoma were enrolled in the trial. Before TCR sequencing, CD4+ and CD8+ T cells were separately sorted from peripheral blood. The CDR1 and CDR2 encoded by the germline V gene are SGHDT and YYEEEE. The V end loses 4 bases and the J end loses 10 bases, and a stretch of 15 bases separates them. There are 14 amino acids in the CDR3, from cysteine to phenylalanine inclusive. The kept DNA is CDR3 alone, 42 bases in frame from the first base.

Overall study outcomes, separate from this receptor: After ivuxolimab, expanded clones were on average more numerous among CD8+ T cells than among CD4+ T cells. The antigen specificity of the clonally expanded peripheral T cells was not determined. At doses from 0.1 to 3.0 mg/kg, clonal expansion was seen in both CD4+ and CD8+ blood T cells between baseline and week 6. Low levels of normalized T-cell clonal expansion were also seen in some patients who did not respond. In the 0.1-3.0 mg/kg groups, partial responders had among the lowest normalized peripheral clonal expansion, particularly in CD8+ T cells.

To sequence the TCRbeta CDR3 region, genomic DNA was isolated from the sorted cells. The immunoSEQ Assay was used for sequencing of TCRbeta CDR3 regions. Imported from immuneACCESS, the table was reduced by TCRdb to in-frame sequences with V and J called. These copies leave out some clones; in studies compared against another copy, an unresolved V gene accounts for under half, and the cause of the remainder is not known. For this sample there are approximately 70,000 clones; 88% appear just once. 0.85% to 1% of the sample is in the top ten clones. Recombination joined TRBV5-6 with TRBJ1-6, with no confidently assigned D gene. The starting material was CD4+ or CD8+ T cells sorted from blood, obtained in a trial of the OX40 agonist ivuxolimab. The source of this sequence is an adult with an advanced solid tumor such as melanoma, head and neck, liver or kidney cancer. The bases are TGTGCCAGCAGCATCTGGGCAGGTTTCTCACCCCTCCACTTT. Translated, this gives CASSIWAGFSPLHF.